Sequencing of this T cell receptor (beta chain) was carried out in a study of cytomegalovirus exposure and HLA in healthy donors. Trimming pared 2 bases from V and 11 bases from J, leaving 14 bases between. Germline CDR1 and CDR2: SGHDT and YYEEEE. This CDR3 contains 14 residues. With 60 Vbeta and 13 Jbeta primers, the PCR was carried out. The repertoire was sequenced with immunoSEQ multiplex PCR; TCRdb's copy has only in-frame clones and lacks some. The data show about 130,000 clones, around 77% seen once. General study results and limits: The sole available immune exposure information was CMV serostatus.

In the case of this clone: Its specificity is unknown.

Sequencing input: PBMCs. The chain combines TRBV5-6 with TRBJ1-6, with D unresolved. The TCR originated in a male donor in good health and CMV-seropositive. CDR3 in amino acids: CASSFLRSRTPLHF. CDR3 nucleotides: TGTGCCAGCAGCTTTCTAAGGTCTAGGACACCCCTCCACTTT.